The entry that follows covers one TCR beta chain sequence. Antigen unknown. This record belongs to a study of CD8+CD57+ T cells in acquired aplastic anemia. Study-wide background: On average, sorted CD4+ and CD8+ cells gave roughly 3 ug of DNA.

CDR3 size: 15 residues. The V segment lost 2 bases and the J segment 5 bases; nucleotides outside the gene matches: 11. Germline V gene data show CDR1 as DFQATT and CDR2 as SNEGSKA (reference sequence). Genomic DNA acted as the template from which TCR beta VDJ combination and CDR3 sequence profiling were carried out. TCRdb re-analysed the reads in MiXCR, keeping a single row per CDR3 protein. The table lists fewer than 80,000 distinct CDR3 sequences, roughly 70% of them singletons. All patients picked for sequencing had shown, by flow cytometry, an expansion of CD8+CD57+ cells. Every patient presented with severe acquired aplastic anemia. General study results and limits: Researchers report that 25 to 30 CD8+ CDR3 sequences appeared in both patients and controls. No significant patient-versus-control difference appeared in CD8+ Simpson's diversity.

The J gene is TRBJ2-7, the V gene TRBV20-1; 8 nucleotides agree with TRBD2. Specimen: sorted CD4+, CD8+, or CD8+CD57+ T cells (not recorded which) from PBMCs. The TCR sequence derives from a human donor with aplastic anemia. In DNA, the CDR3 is TGCAGTGCTAGACCACCGACTAGCGTCGGGGACGAGCAGTACTTC. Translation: CSARPPTSVGDEQYF.